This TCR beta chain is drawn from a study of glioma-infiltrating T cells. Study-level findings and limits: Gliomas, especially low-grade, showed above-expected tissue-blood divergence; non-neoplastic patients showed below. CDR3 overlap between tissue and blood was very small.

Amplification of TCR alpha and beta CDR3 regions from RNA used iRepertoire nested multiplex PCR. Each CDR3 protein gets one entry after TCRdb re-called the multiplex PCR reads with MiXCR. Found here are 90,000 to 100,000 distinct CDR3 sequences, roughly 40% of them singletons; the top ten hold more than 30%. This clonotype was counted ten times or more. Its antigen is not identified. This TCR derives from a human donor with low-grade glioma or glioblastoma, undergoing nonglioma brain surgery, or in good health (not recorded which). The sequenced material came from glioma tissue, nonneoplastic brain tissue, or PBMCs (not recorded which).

DNA for the CDR3: TGTGCCAGCAGCCAAGACCCAGGGGGGACCGGGGAGCTGTTTTTT. It codes for CASSQDPGGTGELFF. V is TRBV3-1 and J is TRBJ2-2; the D gene is possibly TRBD1 (7 bases). Trimming took 0 bases from V and 5 from J, leaving 10 bases between them. The V gene's germline CDR1 is LGHDT and CDR2 YNNKEL (reference sequence). The CDR3 is made up of 15 amino acids.